Following are 20 T cell receptor beta chains from one sample sequenced in a study of OX40 agonist ivuxolimab in advanced cancers. Sequenced by immunoSEQ multiplex PCR; TCRdb stores in-frame clones only, minus some. Of roughly 27,000 clones listed, less than 90% are singletons. The specimen was CD4+ or CD8+ T cells sorted from blood, collected in a trial of the OX40 agonist ivuxolimab. The receptors shown here come from an adult with an advanced solid tumor such as melanoma, head and neck, liver or kidney cancer.

The CDR3 protein is CASKDRIDEKLFF. The DNA of the CDR3 is TGTGCCAGCAAGGACAGGATAGATGAAAAACTGTTTTTT. The chain recombines TRBV28 with TRBJ1-4; TRBD1 matches 7 bases. The CDR3 loop spans 13 amino acids. Trimming removed 7 bases from V and 6 bases from J; junction bases left unmatched: 5. Looked up from germline, CDR1 is MDHEN and CDR2 is SYDVKM.

This clone was found once. This rearrangement joins TRBV2 to TRBJ2-7, with D hard to call. CDR1 is SNHLY, CDR2 FYNNEI, per germline. The CDR3 loop spans 12 amino acids. The V and J ends lost 6 bases and 4 bases respectively, with 10 bases between them. CDR3 amino acids: CASRADAYEQYF. CDR3 bases: TGTGCCAGCAGGGCAGACGCTTACGAGCAGTACTTC.

The V gene is TRBV15, the J gene TRBJ2-3; weak D call: TRBD2 (5 bases). The CDR3 is 14 residues long. The germline V and J ends were trimmed by 3 bases and 4 bases, with 11 bases remaining between them. Germline V gene data show CDR1 as LNHNV and CDR2 as YYDKDF (reference sequence). This CDR3 reads CATSSAPGADTQYF. CDR3 nucleotide sequence: TGTGCCACCAGCAGTGCCCCCGGGGCAGATACGCAGTATTTT.

The chain combines TRBV7-2 with TRBJ2-7, with D perhaps TRBD1 (6 bases). This CDR3 is built from 14 residues. Looked up from germline, CDR1 is SGHTA and CDR2 is FQGNSA. V gave up 3 bases and J gave up 2 bases, with 11 bases separating them. The CDR3 sequence is CASSLGDTPYEQYF. CDR3 sequence (DNA): TGTGCCAGCAGCTTGGGGGACACCCCCTACGAGCAGTACTTC. The whole variable domain, filled in from reference TRBV7-2 and TRBJ2-7, reads GAGVSQSPSNKVTEKGKDVELRCDPISGHTALYWYRQSLGQGLEFLIYFQGNSAPDKSGLPSDRFSAERTGGSVSTLTIQRTQQEDSAVYLCASSLGDTPYEQYFGPGTRLTVT.

The rearrangement joins TRBV2 to TRBJ2-3, with 10 bases that match TRBD2. The CDR3 covers 18 residues. Germline-derived CDR1 and CDR2 are SNHLY and FYNNEI. Trimming took 2 bases from V and 3 from J; bases not matched to a gene: 11. CDR3 loop: CASSESSRASGGTDTQYF. The CDR3 DNA reads TGTGCCAGCAGTGAATCCAGCCGCGCTAGCGGGGGTACAGATACGCAGTATTTT. Filled out from reference TRBV2 and TRBJ2-3, the complete variable domain reads EPEVTQTPSHQVTQMGQEVILRCVPISNHLYFYWYRQILGQKVEFLVSFYNNEISEKSEIFDDQFSVERPDGSNFTLKIRSTKLEDSAMYFCASSESSRASGGTDTQYFGPGTRLTVL.

This chain links TRBV6-6 with TRBJ2-1; D is perhaps TRBD2 (7 bases). This CDR3 is 16 amino acids long. The V end was cut by 7 bases, the J end by 0 bases, with 16 bases between. CDR1 is MNHNY, CDR2 SVGAGI, per germline (reference sequence). The CDR3 DNA follows: TGTGCCAGCATAGTTCCGGGGGGCCCCTCCTACAATGAGCAGTTCTTC. Protein: CASIVPGGPSYNEQFF.

This rearrangement joins TRBV10-3 to TRBJ2-7; TRBD2 might be the D (6 bases). CDR1 ENHRY and CDR2 SYGVKD come from the germline V gene. V was clipped by 6 bases and J by 3 bases, with 15 bases between them. This CDR3 spans 14 amino acids. CDR3 loop: CAIRGGDSLYEQYF. The CDR3 nucleotides are TGTGCCATCAGAGGAGGGGACTCCCTCTACGAGCAGTACTTC.

The rearrangement links TRBV11-1 to TRBJ2-7; a possible D gene is TRBD1 (5 bases). CDR3 length equals 15 residues. V lost 2 bases and J lost 2, with 13 bases in between. Per the germline V gene, CDR1 is SGHAT and CDR2 is FQDESV (reference sequence). CDR3 DNA sequence: TGTGCCAGCAGCTTAATGGGGCAGGACCCCTACGAGCAGTACTTC. The encoded protein is CASSLMGQDPYEQYF.

V gene TRBV5-1 combines with J gene TRBJ2-7, with D perhaps TRBD1 or TRBD2 (5 bases each). CDR1 is SGHRS, CDR2 YFSETQ, per germline. The CDR3 is 15 amino acids. The V end was cut by 4 bases, the J end by 2 bases, with 16 bases between. The CDR3 loop reads CASSLAVGVTYEQYF. Here the CDR3 DNA reads TGCGCCAGCAGCCTGGCGGTGGGGGTAACCTACGAGCAGTACTTC. Complete variable domain (other parts from reference TRBV5-1 and TRBJ2-7): KAGVTQTPRYLIKTRGQQVTLSCSPISGHRSVSWYQQTPGQGLQFLFEYFSETQRNKGNFPGRFSGRQFSNSRSEMNVSTLELGDSALYLCASSLAVGVTYEQYFGPGTRLTVT.

The chain carries TRBV10-2 and TRBJ2-7; no firm D call. Germline V gives CDR1 WSHSY, CDR2 SAAADI. The V and J ends lost 6 bases and 0 bases respectively, with 9 bases between them. The CDR3 sequence is 13 residues long. The CDR3 is CASRIQISYEQYF. The CDR3 DNA reads TGCGCCAGCAGAATACAGATCTCCTACGAGCAGTACTTC.

The chain recombines TRBV28 with TRBJ1-5, with D uncertain. Germline lookup yields CDR1 MDHEN and CDR2 SYDVKM. This CDR3 contains 14 residues. Deletions cut 3 bases from V and 0 bases from J, with 6 bases between. CDR3 sequence (DNA): TGTGCCAGCAGTTTTTCAGTTAGCAATCAGCCCCAGCATTTT. It specifies CASSFSVSNQPQHF.

The gene calls are TRBV27 and TRBJ2-3, with TRBD1 matching 7 bases. The CDR3 spans 14 residues. Per the germline V gene, CDR1 is MNHEY and CDR2 is SMNVEV (reference sequence). With 5 bases clipped from V and 1 base from J, the junction kept 3 bases outside the gene matches. The CDR3 coding sequence is TGTGCCAGCAGTCCCGGACAGGGCACAGATACGCAGTATTTT. Protein product: CASSPGQGTDTQYF.

V gene TRBV6-5 combines with J gene TRBJ2-3, with 9 positions matching TRBD1. In germline, CDR1 is MNHEY, CDR2 SVGAGI. CDR3 length: 15 amino acids. The junction had 7 bases not matched to a gene; V was cut back by 3 bases and J by 6 bases. The CDR3 bases are TGTGCCAGCAGTTATTTAGACAGGGGGAAGGATACGCAGTATTTT. This sequence encodes CASSYLDRGKDTQYF.

The chain employs TRBV27 and TRBJ2-3; 8 bases are a match to TRBD2. V was pared by 5 bases and J by 2 bases, with 12 bases of the junction left unmatched. The CDR3 loop spans 17 amino acids. Germline V gives CDR1 MNHEY, CDR2 SMNVEV (reference sequence). The CDR3 DNA follows: TGTGCCAGCAGTCTTGGAATCATAGCGGGGCACACAGATACGCAGTATTTT. Protein: CASSLGIIAGHTDTQYF.

The rearrangement links TRBV7-9 to TRBJ2-7; no clear D gene. Germline CDR1 reads SEHNR; CDR2 reads FQNEAQ (reference sequence). The CDR3 contains 14 residues. The V gene lost 5 bases and the J gene lost 3 bases, with 14 bases spanning the gap. CDR3 amino acids: CASSRTPDGYEQYF. In DNA, the CDR3 is TGTGCCAGCAGCCGTACCCCCGACGGCTACGAGCAGTACTTC.

This sequence joins TRBV5-5 and TRBJ2-7; 8 nucleotides match TRBD2. The CDR3 is made up of 16 amino acids. The junction had 9 bases not matched to a gene; V was cut back by 0 bases and J by 4 bases. Germline assignment: CDR1 SGHKS and CDR2 YYEKEE (reference sequence). The CDR3 sequence is CASSLGYAGGFYEQYF. CDR3 in DNA: TGTGCCAGCAGCTTGGGCTACGCGGGGGGATTTTACGAGCAGTACTTC.

V is TRBV9 and J is TRBJ2-1; TRBD1 agrees at 7 bases. There are 15 residues in the CDR3. V lost 5 bases, J lost 5 bases, and 10 bases stayed unmatched. CDR1 and CDR2 (germline): SGDLS, YYNGEE. The CDR3 reads CASSRTGVPHNEQFF. CDR3 bases: TGTGCCAGCAGTCGTACAGGGGTCCCCCACAATGAGCAGTTCTTC.

The gene calls are TRBV2 and TRBJ1-1, with 7 bases fitting TRBD1. The CDR3 sequence is 14 residues long. Trimming took 6 bases from V and 11 from J; bases not matched to a gene: 15. Germline-derived CDR1 and CDR2 are SNHLY and FYNNEI. The CDR3 region is CASRLQGLGNEAFF. The CDR3 nucleotides are TGTGCCAGCAGATTACAGGGGCTCGGAAATGAGGCTTTCTTT.

V and J are TRBV21-1 and TRBJ2-5; the D call of TRBD1 is as the table states it, not checked on the DNA. TRBV21-1 is shown as a pseudogene. This CDR3 comprises 15 residues. The CDR3 is CASSKGQGTVETQYF. The DNA of the CDR3 is TGTGCCAGCAGCAAAGGCCAGGGAACGGTGGAGACCCAGTACTTC.

The V and J genes are TRBV28 and TRBJ2-1; 8 bases align to TRBD2. The trim removed 5 bases at V and 1 base at J, leaving 7 bases unmatched. The germline CDR1 and CDR2 sequences are MDHEN and SYDVKM. The CDR3 length is 16 residues. The CDR3 bases are TGTGCCAGCAGTCCCCATTCTAGCGGGTCCTACAATGAGCAGTTCTTC. It yields the protein CASSPHSSGSYNEQFF.